The entry that follows covers one T cell receptor beta chain sequence. CDR3 length: 19 amino acids. Germline lookup yields CDR1 SGHRS and CDR2 YFSETQ. The V gene end was trimmed by 0 bases and the J gene end by 2 bases; junction bases not matched to a gene: 11. This sample stems from a study of technical replicates of blood from a handful of donors. Assay used: immunoSEQ multiplex PCR; TCRdb lists only in-frame clones, some missing. Here the sample spans about 60,000 clones, approximately 87% being singletons. This clonotype originated in a human donor in good health. Some clones in this sample may be carry-over from other donors' samples. V is TRBV5-1 and J is TRBJ2-5; TRBD2 aligns across 12 bases. The sequenced sample consisted of PBMCs. DNA of the CDR3: TGCGCCAGCAGCTTGGGAGCTAGCGGGGGGGCACTAGGTCAAGAGACCCAGTACTTC. The encoded protein is CASSLGASGGALGQETQYF.